This entry lists 5 T cell receptor beta chains sequenced from one sample in a study of blood T cell repertoires in COVID-19. Profiling relied on immunoSEQ multiplex PCR, and the TCRdb table lists in-frame clones only, not all of them. The repertoire holds 500,000 to 600,000 clones, with 85% to 90% as singletons. Specimen: peripheral blood. The receptor source for this set is a woman in her forties or fifties with COVID-19, enrolled during active disease.

The rearrangement links TRBV3-1 (or the pseudogene TRBV3-2) to TRBJ2-7; 7 bases match TRBD1. The V segment lost 6 bases and the J segment 3 bases; nucleotides outside the gene matches: 8. This CDR3 contains 14 residues. Germline CDR1 LGHDT, CDR2 YNNKEL (reference sequence). This CDR3 is CASRPQGKRYEQYF. DNA for the CDR3: TGTGCCAGCAGGCCACAGGGGAAACGCTACGAGCAGTACTTC.

The chain couples TRBV27 to TRBJ2-7; TRBD1 agrees at 9 bases. The junction had 5 bases not matched to a gene; V was cut back by 5 bases and J by 3 bases. Germline CDR1 is MNHEY and CDR2 is SMNVEV (reference sequence). The CDR3 contains 14 residues. Here the CDR3 DNA reads TGTGCCAGCAGTCCACAGGGGGCGGGCTACGAGCAGTACTTC. This encodes CASSPQGAGYEQYF.

This sequence joins TRBV5-1 and TRBJ2-2, with 10 positions matching TRBD2. Germline V gene sequence: CDR1 SGHRS, CDR2 YFSETQ. The CDR3 consists of 16 residues. The V segment lost 3 bases and the J segment 3 bases; nucleotides outside the gene matches: 5. CDR3 in DNA: TGCGCCAGCAGCTCGTTAGCGGGGGGATACACCGGGGAGCTGTTTTTT. This sequence encodes CASSSLAGGYTGELFF.

Of note for this clone: The same CDR3 arises from other DNA sequences in this sample as well. This chain connects TRBV5-1 to TRBJ1-1; TRBD1 might be the D (6 bases). The CDR3 contains 13 residues. Per germline, CDR1 SGHRS and CDR2 YFSETQ. The ends were cut back, 2 bases at V and 5 bases at J, with 10 bases in the middle. The CDR3 loop is CASSLGGGTEAFF. The CDR3 nucleotides are TGCGCCAGCAGCTTAGGGGGTGGGACTGAAGCTTTCTTT. Based on the CDR3 plus reference TRBV5-1 and TRBJ1-1, the full variable domain is KAGVTQTPRYLIKTRGQQVTLSCSPISGHRSVSWYQQTPGQGLQFLFEYFSETQRNKGNFPGRFSGRQFSNSRSEMNVSTLELGDSALYLCASSLGGGTEAFFGQGTRLTVV.

The chain employs TRBV24-1 and TRBJ1-2; 7 positions match TRBD1. V was clipped by 4 bases and J by 4 bases; unmatched bases: 8. There are 15 residues in the CDR3. Per the germline V gene, CDR1 is KGHDR and CDR2 is SFDVKD. The CDR3 protein is CATSDPRTGGYGYTF. CDR3 DNA sequence: TGTGCCACCAGTGACCCCCGGACAGGCGGCTATGGCTACACCTTC.